This TCR beta chain is drawn from a study of radiotherapy plus CTLA-4 blockade in lung cancer. Notes on this clone: Antigen unknown. Relative to the germline gene, one junction end is altered; a read error may explain this.

The method was immunoSEQ multiplex PCR; TCRdb's version includes in-frame clones alone and lacks a portion of them. The table lists some 60,000 clones, roughly four fifths of them singletons. There are 13 residues in the CDR3. From germline, CDR1 is SSHAT and CDR2 FNYEAQ (reference sequence). Overall study results and limits: TCR clones of tumor origin grew in blood after radiotherapy plus ipilimumab.

Specimen: peripheral blood, collected from a patient treated with radiotherapy plus ipilimumab. This receptor was identified in a human donor with non-small cell lung cancer who had a complete response to radiotherapy plus ipilimumab. The chain couples TRBV7-7 to TRBJ1-1; the D is unclear. CDR3 loop: CASSLRQNTEAFF. For the CDR3, the DNA is TGTGCTAGCAGCTTAAGACAGAACACTGAAGCTTTCTTT.